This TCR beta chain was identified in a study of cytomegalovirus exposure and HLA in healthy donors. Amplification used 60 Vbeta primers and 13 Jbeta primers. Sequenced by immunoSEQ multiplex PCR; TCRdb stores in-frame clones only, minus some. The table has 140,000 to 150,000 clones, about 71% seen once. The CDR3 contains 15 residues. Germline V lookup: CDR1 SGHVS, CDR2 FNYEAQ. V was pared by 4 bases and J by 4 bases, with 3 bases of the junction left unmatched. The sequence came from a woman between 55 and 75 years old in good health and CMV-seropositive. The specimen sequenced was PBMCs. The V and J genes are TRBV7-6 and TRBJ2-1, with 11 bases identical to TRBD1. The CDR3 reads CASSSGQGAYNEQFF. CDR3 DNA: TGTGCCAGCAGCTCCGGACAGGGGGCTTACAATGAGCAGTTCTTC.